The text below deals with one TCR beta chain. Its antigen is as yet unknown. These data are taken from a study of blood T cells in healthy people across ages. Overall study findings and caveats: Aged donors had fewer naive CD4+ cells and lower diversity than long-lived donors.

Then a second PCR, running about 7 to 11 cycles, was carried out with a sample-barcoded 5' primer and a J-beta primer mix. TCRdb ran MiXCR on the 5' RACE reads and lists one entry per CDR3 protein. The repertoire holds about 1.8 million distinct CDR3 sequences, with around 48% as singletons. V was cut by 1 base and J by 7 bases, with 12 bases left in between. Germline CDR1 and CDR2: DFQATT and SNEGSKA (reference sequence). The CDR3 is 13 amino acids. The origin of this receptor is a woman in her thirties or forties in good health. This chain links TRBV20-1 with TRBJ2-3, with D possibly TRBD2 on 6 matching bases. Material for sequencing was blood. This CDR3 is CSARGARGYTQYF. In DNA, the CDR3 is TGCAGTGCTAGAGGGGCGCGGGGCTATACGCAGTATTTT.